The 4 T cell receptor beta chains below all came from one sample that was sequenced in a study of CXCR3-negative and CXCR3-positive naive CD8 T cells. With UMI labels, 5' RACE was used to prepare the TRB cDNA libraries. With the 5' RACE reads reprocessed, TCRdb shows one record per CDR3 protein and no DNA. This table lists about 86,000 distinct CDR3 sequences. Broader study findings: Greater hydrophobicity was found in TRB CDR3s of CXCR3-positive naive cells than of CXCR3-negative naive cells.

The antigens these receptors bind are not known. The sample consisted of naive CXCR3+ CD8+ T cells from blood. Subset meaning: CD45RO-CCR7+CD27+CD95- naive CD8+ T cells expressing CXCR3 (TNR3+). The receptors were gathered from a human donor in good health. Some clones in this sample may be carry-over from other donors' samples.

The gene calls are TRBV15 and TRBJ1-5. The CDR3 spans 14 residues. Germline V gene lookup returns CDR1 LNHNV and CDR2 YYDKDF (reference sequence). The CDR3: CATGVGGVAQPQHF.

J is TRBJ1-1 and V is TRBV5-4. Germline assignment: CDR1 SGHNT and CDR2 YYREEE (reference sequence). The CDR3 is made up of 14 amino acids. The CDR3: CASSLDKVNTEAFF.

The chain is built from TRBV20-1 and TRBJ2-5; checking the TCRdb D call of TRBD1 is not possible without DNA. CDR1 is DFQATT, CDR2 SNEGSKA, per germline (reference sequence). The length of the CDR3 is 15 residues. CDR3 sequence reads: CSAERTGGHQETQYF.

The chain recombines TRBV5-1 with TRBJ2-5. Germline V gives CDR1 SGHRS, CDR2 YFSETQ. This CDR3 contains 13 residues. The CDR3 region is CASSLPAEETQYF.